This is a list of T cell receptor beta chains from one sample in a study of OX40 agonist ivuxolimab in advanced cancers. Repertoires were generated with immunoSEQ multiplex PCR, while TCRdb's copy carries only in-frame clones and drops some. The sample lists approximately 91,000 clones, 87% occurring once. The sample in question was CD4+ or CD8+ T cells sorted from blood, obtained in a trial of the OX40 agonist ivuxolimab. The receptors shown here come from an adult with an advanced solid tumor such as melanoma, head and neck, liver or kidney cancer. Both conserved end residues are part of each CDR3. The order of the fields is D gene, V gene, J gene, clone size, CDR3 DNA, CDR3 protein. A D gene is named only where the DNA matches it firmly. The listing skips clone size in some rows; elsewhere it reads once, few, many or a size class.

D: TRBD1
V: TRBV14
J: TRBJ2-5
size: NA
DNA: TGTGCCAGCAACAGGGGGCATTGGGAGACCCAGTACTTC
CDR3: CASNRGHWETQYF

D: TRBD1
V: TRBV18
J: TRBJ2-1
size: NA
DNA: TGTGCCAGCTCACGGGGGACAGACTCCTACAATGAGCAGTTCTTC
CDR3: CASSRGTDSYNEQFF

D: NA
V: TRBV4-2
J: TRBJ2-2
size: once
DNA: TGTGCCAGCAGCCAAGATGTAGTGGGGGACGCGAACACCGGGGAGCTGTTTTTT
CDR3: CASSQDVVGDANTGELFF

D: NA
V: TRBV11-2
J: TRBJ1-4
size: NA
DNA: TGTGCCAGCAGCCCTACCAGGGTTTCATACGAAAAACTGTTTTTT
CDR3: CASSPTRVSYEKLFF

D: NA
V: TRBV5-1
J: TRBJ1-2
size: NA
DNA: TGCGCCAGCAGCTTGGAAGCAGGCGGCCGGACCTACACCTTC
CDR3: CASSLEAGGRTYTF

D: TRBD2
V: TRBV5-1
J: TRBJ2-7
size: NA
DNA: TGCGCCAGCAGCCTGGGGGGACTAGTCCCCTCGGAGCAGTACTTC
CDR3: CASSLGGLVPSEQYF

D: NA
V: TRBV5-3
J: TRBJ1-5
size: NA
DNA: TGTGCCAGCAGCTTGGACAATCAGCCCCAGCATTTT
CDR3: CASSLDNQPQHF

D: NA
V: TRBV9
J: TRBJ1-2
size: NA
DNA: TGTGCCAGCAGCGCCTACATCCACAATGGCTACACCTTC
CDR3: CASSAYIHNGYTF

D: NA
V: TRBV7-2
J: TRBJ2-7
size: few
DNA: TGTGCCAGCAGCTTAGGACCCGGATACAACTACGAGCAGTACTTC
CDR3: CASSLGPGYNYEQYF

D: NA
V: TRBV14
J: TRBJ2-2
size: NA
DNA: TGTGCCAGCAGCCAGGGGGTCAATCAGCGGCAGCGCACCGGGGAGCTGTTTTTT
CDR3: CASSQGVNQRQRTGELFF

D: NA
V: TRBV6-1
J: TRBJ1-1
size: NA
DNA: TGTGCCAGCGGGAGCATTCTTGAAGCTTTCTTT
CDR3: CASGSILEAFF

D: NA
V: TRBV18
J: TRBJ2-7
size: NA
DNA: TGTGCCAGCTCACCAGGGGACGAGCAGTACTTC
CDR3: CASSPGDEQYF

D: TRBD1
V: TRBV4-2
J: TRBJ2-5
size: NA
DNA: TGTGCCAGCAGCCACCGGGACAGCGAGACCCAGTACTTC
CDR3: CASSHRDSETQYF

D: NA
V: TRBV5-1
J: TRBJ2-7
size: NA
DNA: TGCGCCAGCAGCTTACGGGAAGACTACGAGCAGTACTTC
CDR3: CASSLREDYEQYF

D: NA
V: TRBV18
J: TRBJ1-2
size: few
DNA: TGTGCCAGCTCGCCCGGGATACTCATAGACCATGGCTACACCTTC
CDR3: CASSPGILIDHGYTF

D: NA
V: TRBV14
J: TRBJ2-4
size: NA
DNA: TGTGCCAGCAGCCATAATAACATTCAGTACTTC
CDR3: CASSHNNIQYF

D: NA
V: TRBV6-5
J: TRBJ2-2
size: NA
DNA: TGTGCCAGCAGTTACTCGCCAGCCGGGGACACCGGGGAGCTGTTTTTT
CDR3: CASSYSPAGDTGELFF

D: TRBD1
V: TRBV9
J: TRBJ1-1
size: NA
DNA: TGTGCCAGCAGCGAAAGAATTACAGGGGATGTAGCTTTCTTT
CDR3: CASSERITGDVAFF

D: NA
V: TRBV19
J: TRBJ2-2
size: NA
DNA: TGTGCCACCTCCCCAATGGGCGTTTACACCGGGGAGCTGTTTTTT
CDR3: CATSPMGVYTGELFF

D: TRBD1
V: TRBV4-2
J: TRBJ1-1
size: NA
DNA: TGTGCCAGCAGCCGACCCACCGGACAGGGGAGTATATCCGCTGAAGCTTTCTTT
CDR3: CASSRPTGQGSISAEAFF

D: NA
V: TRBV2
J: TRBJ2-5
size: NA
DNA: TGTGCCAGACAAGGGGGGGAGACCCAGTACTTC
CDR3: CARQGGETQYF

D: NA
V: TRBV7-9
J: TRBJ1-2
size: NA
DNA: TGTGCCAGCAGCTCACGAGGACAGCCCCATCTTAATGGCTACACCTTC
CDR3: CASSSRGQPHLNGYTF

D: NA
V: TRBV10-3
J: TRBJ1-1
size: NA
DNA: TGTGCCATCAGGGCCAGAGAGAACACTGAAGCTTTCTTT
CDR3: CAIRARENTEAFF

D: NA
V: TRBV7-8
J: TRBJ1-6
size: once
DNA: TGTGCCAGCAGCCGGGGGATCACCTATAATTCACCCCTCCACTTT
CDR3: CASSRGITYNSPLHF

D: NA
V: TRBV7-3
J: TRBJ2-1
size: NA
DNA: TGTGCCAGCAGCCGACTAGGCAATGAGCAGTTCTTC
CDR3: CASSRLGNEQFF

D: NA
V: TRBV11-1
J: TRBJ1-2
size: NA
DNA: TGTGCCAGCAGCCCGGACAGTAACTATGGCTACACCTTC
CDR3: CASSPDSNYGYTF

D: NA
V: TRBV5-1
J: TRBJ1-4
size: once
DNA: TGCGCCAGCAGCCGAGGACAGCCAACTAATGAAAAACTGTTTTTT
CDR3: CASSRGQPTNEKLFF

D: NA
V: TRBV5-1
J: TRBJ2-7
size: NA
DNA: TGCGCCAGCAGCTTCGGGGATGGGGGCTACGAGCAGTACTTC
CDR3: CASSFGDGGYEQYF

D: NA
V: TRBV7-3
J: TRBJ1-1
size: few
DNA: TGTGCCAGCAGCTTGGTGAGGGCCACTGAAGCTTTCTTT
CDR3: CASSLVRATEAFF

D: NA
V: TRBV5-6
J: TRBJ2-1
size: NA
DNA: TGTGCCAGCAGCGGCGGGACTTTTCACAATGAGCAGTTCTTC
CDR3: CASSGGTFHNEQFF

D: NA
V: TRBV9
J: TRBJ1-2
size: NA
DNA: TGTGCCAGCAGCCCACCCACAGGGCTCTATGGCTACACCTTC
CDR3: CASSPPTGLYGYTF

D: NA
V: TRBV6-1
J: TRBJ1-2
size: NA
DNA: TGTGCCAGCAGTGAAGCGGTTGGTGGAAAAGGCCACACCTTC
CDR3: CASSEAVGGKGHTF

D: NA
V: TRBV14
J: TRBJ2-7
size: NA
DNA: TGTGCCAGCAGCCAAGATTGGGCAGGGAGCTACGAGCAGTACTTC
CDR3: CASSQDWAGSYEQYF

D: TRBD2
V: TRBV11-3
J: TRBJ2-2
size: NA
DNA: TGTGCCAGCAGCTCCGGGGGGGCAGAGAACACCGGGGAGCTGTTTTTT
CDR3: CASSSGGAENTGELFF

D: NA
V: TRBV6-8
J: TRBJ1-1
size: NA
DNA: TGTGCCAGCAGTTACACCGGACCGCAGGGAAGGCTCTTCACTGAAGCTTTCTTT
CDR3: CASSYTGPQGRLFTEAFF

D: NA
V: TRBV7-9
J: TRBJ2-2
size: NA
DNA: TGTGCCAGCATTGAGAACACCGGGGAGCTGTTTTTT
CDR3: CASIENTGELFF

D: NA
V: TRBV18
J: TRBJ1-2
size: NA
DNA: TGTGCCAGCTCACAAAGCACAGAAGCCTATGGCTACACCTTC
CDR3: CASSQSTEAYGYTF

D: NA
V: TRBV6-1
J: TRBJ1-2
size: NA
DNA: TGTGCCAGCAGGCTGGGACAAGGCTATGGCTACACCTTC
CDR3: CASRLGQGYGYTF

D: TRBD2
V: TRBV7-8
J: TRBJ2-1
size: NA
DNA: TGTGCCAGCAGCTTAGTCGCTAGCGGGGGATACAATGAGCAGTTCTTC
CDR3: CASSLVASGGYNEQFF